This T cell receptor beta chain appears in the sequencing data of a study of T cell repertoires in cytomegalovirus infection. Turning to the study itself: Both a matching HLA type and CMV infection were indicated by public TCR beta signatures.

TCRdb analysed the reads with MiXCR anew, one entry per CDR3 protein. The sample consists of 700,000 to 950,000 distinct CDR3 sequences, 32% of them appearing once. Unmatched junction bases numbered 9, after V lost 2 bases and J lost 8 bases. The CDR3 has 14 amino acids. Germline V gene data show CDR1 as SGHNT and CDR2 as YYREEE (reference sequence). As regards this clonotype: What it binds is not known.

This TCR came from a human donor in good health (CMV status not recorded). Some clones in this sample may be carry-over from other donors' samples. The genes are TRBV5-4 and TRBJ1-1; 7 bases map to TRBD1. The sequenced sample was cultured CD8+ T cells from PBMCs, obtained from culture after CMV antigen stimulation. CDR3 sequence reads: CASSLGDSRREAFF. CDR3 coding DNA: TGTGCCAGCAGCTTAGGGGACAGCCGGAGGGAAGCTTTCTTT. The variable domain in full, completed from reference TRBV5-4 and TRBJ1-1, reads ETGVTQSPTHLIKTRGQQVTLRCSSQSGHNTVSWYQQALGQGPQFIFQYYREEENGRGNFPPRFSGLQFPNYSSELNVNALELDDSALYLCASSLGDSRREAFFGQGTRLTVV.